Each of the 31 T cell receptor beta chains below was sequenced from the same sample in a study of T cells after yellow fever vaccination. Using its own MiXCR run on the 5' RACE reads, TCRdb lists one record per CDR3 protein. The data hold fewer than 400,000 distinct CDR3 sequences, with about 6% observed a single time. The source was PBMCs, collected 5 days after the yellow fever booster vaccination. Receptors were obtained from a man younger than 45 who received the YFV17D yellow fever vaccine.

The chain joins TRBV5-4 to TRBJ1-4; maybe TRBD1 (5 bases). The germline V gene encodes CDR1 SGHNT and CDR2 YYREEE (reference sequence). Trimming pared 0 bases from V and 7 bases from J, leaving 13 bases between. The CDR3 runs 15 residues. The CDR3 sequence is CASSLGGPGTEKLFF. The CDR3 DNA reads as TGTGCCAGCAGCTTGGGAGGCCCGGGGACTGAAAAACTGTTTTTT.

The V gene is TRBV6-1, the J gene TRBJ2-7, with TRBD2 as a possible D gene (6 bases). The CDR3 spans 14 residues. CDR1 is MNHNS and CDR2 is SASEGT in the germline V gene. V lost 5 bases and J 6 bases, leaving 17 bases between the germline ends. DNA for the CDR3: TGTGCCAGCAGTATAGCGGTTGATCCCCTCGAGCAGTACTTC. It yields the protein CASSIAVDPLEQYF.

The chain is built from TRBV6-5 and TRBJ2-1, with 9 nucleotides matching TRBD2. The V and J ends lost 0 bases and 6 bases, in that order; junction bases with no gene match: 3. Germline CDR1 MNHEY, CDR2 SVGAGI. This CDR3 contains 15 residues. The CDR3 is CASSYSLAGVNEQFF. The CDR3 DNA reads as TGTGCCAGCAGTTACTCGTTAGCGGGAGTCAATGAGCAGTTCTTC.

This clonotype occurred many times. This chain joins TRBV29-1 and TRBJ2-1; 13 bases are shared with TRBD2. The CDR3 has 17 amino acids. V lost 4 bases and J lost 6; bases outside the gene matches: 12. Germline CDR1 is SQVTM and CDR2 is ANQGSEA. The CDR3, as DNA: TGCAGCGTTGGGGCAGCCGAGACTAGCGGGAGGATCAATGAGCAGTTCTTC. Its protein is CSVGAAETSGRINEQFF.

This sequence joins TRBV4-3 and TRBJ2-1, with 12 bases that match TRBD1. Germline values: CDR1 LGHNA, CDR2 YSLEER. Trimming took 4 bases from V and 7 from J; bases not matched to a gene: 8. This CDR3 is built from 16 residues. CDR3 sequence: CASSLGTGGPGNEQFF. DNA for the CDR3: TGCGCCAGCAGCCTTGGGACAGGGGGCCCGGGAAATGAGCAGTTCTTC.

This clonotype has only a few counts. V usage is TRBV29-1 and J usage is TRBJ2-1; TRBD1 might be the D (8 bases). The germline V gene has CDR1 SQVTM and CDR2 ANQGSEA. The CDR3 sequence is 16 residues long. The germline V and J ends were trimmed by 8 bases and 6 bases, with 26 bases remaining between them. CDR3 sequence: CSSGTGSERGGNEQFF. The CDR3 bases are TGCAGCTCAGGGACAGGTTCGGAGCGGGGCGGCAATGAGCAGTTCTTC.

This clonotype was picked up a small number of times. The genes are TRBV15 and TRBJ2-7; a weak D match, TRBD2 (6 bases). This CDR3 is built from 15 residues. V was clipped by 1 base and J by 3 bases, with 13 bases between them. Germline V gene sequence: CDR1 LNHNV, CDR2 YYDKDF (reference sequence). CDR3 DNA sequence: TGTGCCACCAGCAGAGGTAGGGGACTCCGCTACGAGCAGTACTTC. Residues: CATSRGRGLRYEQYF.

This clonotype was picked up a small number of times. V is TRBV6-2 or TRBV6-3 and J is TRBJ1-1, with a weak D call TRBD1 (6 bases). V gave up 2 bases and J gave up 5 bases, with 15 bases separating them. The CDR3 is 15 amino acids. The germline V gene encodes CDR1 MNHEY and CDR2 SVGEGT. CDR3 amino acids: CASSYPLTGTTEAFF. DNA of the CDR3: TGTGCCAGCAGTTACCCTCTTACAGGGACTACTGAAGCTTTCTTT.

This clonotype appeared many times. The chain is built from TRBV7-2 and TRBJ2-5; 7 bases agree with TRBD2. The trim removed 1 base at V and 4 bases at J, leaving 6 bases unmatched. The CDR3 is 15 amino acids. Germline V CDR1 and CDR2: SGHTA, FQGNSA. The CDR3, as DNA: TGTGCCAGCAGCTTAGTACCGGCTAGCGGAGAGACCCAGTACTTC. Protein product: CASSLVPASGETQYF.

This clonotype was seen only a few times. The rearrangement uses TRBV4-3 and TRBJ2-4, with 14 bases aligning to TRBD2. The V gene end was trimmed by 6 bases and the J gene end by 2 bases; junction bases not matched to a gene: 6. The germline V gene encodes CDR1 LGHNA and CDR2 YSLEER. The CDR3 extends over 17 amino acids. CDR3 sequence: CASSSGTSGSSKNIQYF. As DNA, the CDR3 is TGCGCCAGCAGTTCCGGGACTAGCGGGAGTTCCAAAAACATTCAGTACTTC.

This clonotype was observed a few times. J is TRBJ2-6 and V is TRBV7-8; TRBD1 matches 7 bases. The CDR3 sequence is 16 residues long. The ends lost 5 bases at V and 4 bases at J; junction bases unmatched: 8. The germline gives CDR1 SGHVS, CDR2 FQNEAQ. The CDR3 loop reads CASSVKTGTGANVLTF. CDR3 coding DNA: TGTGCCAGCAGCGTAAAGACAGGGACCGGGGCCAACGTCCTGACTTTC.

This rearrangement joins TRBV14 to TRBJ2-7; D remains unclear. CDR3 length equals 12 residues. V lost 5 bases, J lost 4 bases, and 9 bases lay in between. Germline values: CDR1 SGHDN, CDR2 FVKESK. CDR3 bases: TGTGCCAGCAGCGCTACCTTTTACGAGCAGTACTTC. Protein sequence: CASSATFYEQYF.

This chain connects TRBV19 to TRBJ2-1; TRBD1 is a possible D gene (6 bases). Germline CDR1 and CDR2: LNHDA and SQIVND (reference sequence). This CDR3 spans 15 amino acids. Trimming took 4 bases from V and 0 from J, leaving 10 bases between them. This CDR3 reads CASSRDRSSYNEQFF. The CDR3 DNA is TGTGCCAGTAGTAGAGACAGGAGCTCCTACAATGAGCAGTTCTTC.

This chain uses TRBV7-2 with TRBJ2-1; D perhaps matches TRBD1 (6 bases). The V and J ends lost 4 bases and 12 bases respectively, with 10 bases between them. Per the germline V gene, CDR1 is SGHTA and CDR2 is FQGNSA. The CDR3 contains 11 residues. The CDR3 sequence: CASSSSTGQFF. The DNA for the CDR3 is TGTGCCAGCAGCTCCTCGACAGGGCAGTTCTTC.

This clonotype was seen many times. The V call is TRBV5-1, the J call TRBJ2-1; D possibly corresponds to TRBD2 (5 bases). V lost 4 bases, J lost 7 bases, and 30 bases lay in between. The germline gives CDR1 SGHRS, CDR2 YFSETQ. The CDR3 is made up of 19 amino acids. The chain's CDR3 is CASSVGRATVGKWDNEQFF. Here the CDR3 DNA reads TGCGCCAGCAGCGTTGGGAGAGCTACAGTTGGGAAATGGGATAATGAGCAGTTCTTC.

This clonotype has a handful of counts. The rearrangement joins TRBV14 to TRBJ2-7; 7 bases are shared with TRBD2. Trimming cost V 4 bases and J 4 bases; bases outside gene matches: 7. Germline V gene data show CDR1 as SGHDN and CDR2 as FVKESK. CDR3 length: 14 amino acids. The chain's CDR3 is CASSRGRTVYEQYF. CDR3 DNA: TGTGCCAGCAGCCGCGGGAGAACAGTGTACGAGCAGTACTTC.

There are many counts of this clonotype. The rearrangement links TRBV5-1 to TRBJ2-1, with D unclear. V lost 5 bases and J lost 0, with 12 bases in between. Germline V lookup: CDR1 SGHRS, CDR2 YFSETQ. The CDR3 spans 15 residues. CDR3 bases: TGCGCCAGCAGTAGAGCGAGAGTCTCCTACAATGAGCAGTTCTTC. Translation gives CASSRARVSYNEQFF.

The CDR3 spells CASSPDRGSNTIYF. The CDR3 DNA is TGTGCCAGCTCACCGGACAGGGGAAGTAACACCATATATTTT. The rearrangement uses TRBV18 and TRBJ1-3, with TRBD1 identical over 9 bases. CDR3 length: 14 residues. V shed 3 bases, J shed 7 bases, and the junction held 4 bases outside the gene matches. Germline CDR1 and CDR2: KGHSH and LQKENI.

The CDR3 sequence: CASSQGAAGPYEQYF. CDR3 in DNA: TGCGCCAGCAGCCAAGGGGCGGCGGGGCCCTACGAGCAGTACTTC. The chain joins TRBV4-3 to TRBJ2-7; weak D call: TRBD2 (6 bases). The CDR3 sequence is 15 residues long. Germline V gene lookup returns CDR1 LGHNA and CDR2 YSLEER. The ends were cut back, 1 base at V and 2 bases at J, with 12 bases in the middle.

This clonotype has a handful of counts. V usage is TRBV20-1 and J usage is TRBJ1-1; no definite D call. CDR1 is DFQATT, CDR2 SNEGSKA, per germline (reference sequence). The CDR3 covers 12 residues. Trimming took off 0 bases at V and 3 bases at J, with 5 bases between the two ends. The CDR3 region is CSARDPDTEAFF. The CDR3 DNA reads as TGCAGTGCTAGAGATCCGGACACTGAAGCTTTCTTT.

The J gene is TRBJ2-7, the V gene TRBV7-2, with 7 nucleotides matching TRBD1. CDR1 SGHTA and CDR2 FQGNSA come from the germline V gene. This CDR3 has 16 amino acids. The J segment lost 2 bases and the V segment lost 5 bases, leaving 12 bases of the junction unmatched. The CDR3 sequence: CASSPQTGSIPYEQYF. The CDR3 region has the DNA TGTGCCAGCAGCCCACAGACAGGGTCCATCCCCTACGAGCAGTACTTC.

This clonotype was counted ten times or more. This chain joins TRBV3-1 and TRBJ2-1; possibly TRBD1 or TRBD2 for D (5 bases each). V lost 1 base and J 15 bases, leaving 16 bases between the germline ends. CDR3 length: 13 amino acids. Germline V CDR1 and CDR2: LGHDT, YNNKEL (reference sequence). As DNA, the CDR3 is TGTGCCAGCAGCCAAGGTCGGGACCGGCAGTTGTTCTTC. It translates to CASSQGRDRQLFF.

This clonotype was counted a few times. This chain joins TRBV6-2 or TRBV6-3 and TRBJ2-7; D remains ambiguous. The CDR3 spans 13 residues. Trimming stripped 6 bases from V and 6 bases from J, with 15 bases between. CDR1 and CDR2 (germline): MNHEY, SVGEGT. CDR3 residues: CASSPTPIAEQYF. CDR3 DNA: TGTGCCAGCAGCCCCACCCCTATCGCCGAGCAGTACTTC.

This clonotype has only a few counts. J is TRBJ2-2 and V is TRBV7-9, with 10 bases lining up with TRBD2. The CDR3 consists of 13 residues. Germline CDR1 is SEHNR and CDR2 is FQNEAQ (reference sequence). The ends lost 10 bases at V and 6 bases at J; junction bases unmatched: 5. The chain's CDR3 is CATLGTSAGELFF. CDR3 bases: TGTGCCACCCTTGGGACTAGCGCCGGGGAGCTGTTTTTT.

This clonotype was picked up many times. The rearrangement uses TRBV19 and TRBJ1-3; D uncertain. Between the trimmed V and J ends, which lost 7 bases and 2 bases, there was a span of 18 bases. CDR3 length equals 16 residues. CDR1 is LNHDA and CDR2 is SQIVND in the germline V gene (reference sequence). CDR3 residues: CASKSSSTVPGNTIYF. Here the CDR3 DNA reads TGTGCCAGTAAAAGCTCGTCAACAGTACCTGGAAACACCATATATTTT.

The gene calls are TRBV5-1 and TRBJ2-7, with 11 bases that match TRBD1. CDR3 length equals 16 residues. V shed 1 base and J 7 bases; nucleotides not matched to a gene: 10. Germline CDR1 reads SGHRS; CDR2 reads YFSETQ. The CDR3 DNA follows: TGCGCCAGCAGCTTGAGGGGGACAGGGGGGACGCGGGAGCAGTACTTC. Translation gives CASSLRGTGGTREQYF.

A remark on this clonotype: At one boundary the junction diverges from the germline segment, which might be a read error. The V gene is TRBV20-1, the J gene TRBJ2-1, with D possibly TRBD2 on 6 matching bases. In germline, CDR1 is DFQATT, CDR2 SNEGSKA (reference sequence). The CDR3 has 14 amino acids. The CDR3 sequence: CCAGEAGRNNEQFF. CDR3 nucleotide sequence: TGCTGTGCTGGAGAGGCGGGACGAAACAATGAGCAGTTCTTC.

J is TRBJ2-7 and V is TRBV20-1; 10 bases line up with TRBD1. The trim removed 6 bases at V and 5 bases at J, leaving 4 bases unmatched. The CDR3 is made up of 12 amino acids. Germline V gene lookup returns CDR1 DFQATT and CDR2 SNEGSKA (reference sequence). CDR3 nucleotides: TGCAGTGCCGGACAGGGGGTCCACGAGCAGTACTTC. Translation gives CSAGQGVHEQYF.

There are a few counts of this clonotype. The chain recombines TRBV11-1 with TRBJ2-7; 7 bases fit TRBD1. V lost 2 bases and J lost 1; bases outside the gene matches: 23. Per germline, CDR1 SGHAT and CDR2 FQDESV (reference sequence). This CDR3 has 21 residues. DNA for the CDR3: TGTGCCAGCAGCTTAAGGGTCGGTGGACAGGCGACAGTCCTCTCATCCTACGAGCAGTACTTC. It specifies CASSLRVGGQATVLSSYEQYF.

This chain uses TRBV19 with TRBJ2-7; D unresolved. V lost 5 bases and J lost 7, with 9 bases in between. This CDR3 has 11 amino acids. Looked up from germline, CDR1 is LNHDA and CDR2 is SQIVND (reference sequence). CDR3 nucleotide sequence: TGTGCCAGTAGTTCCTTCTCGGAGCAGTACTTC. It encodes CASSSFSEQYF.

This clonotype appeared a few times. The rearrangement links TRBV6-2 or TRBV6-3 to TRBJ1-5; D may be TRBD1 (5 bases). V lost 0 bases and J 5 bases, leaving 11 bases between the germline ends. The CDR3 extends over 15 amino acids. The germline V gene encodes CDR1 MNHEY and CDR2 SVGEGT. The CDR3 spells CASSYSDMRYQPQHF. The CDR3 DNA reads TGTGCCAGCAGTTACTCGGACATGAGGTATCAGCCCCAGCATTTT.